This passage covers 8 T cell receptor beta chains from one sample sequenced in a study of graft-versus-host responses after intestinal transplantation. These receptors are not linked to any known antigen. Only in-frame clones appear in the TCRdb table, and some are missing; sequencing was by immunoSEQ multiplex PCR. The sample has fewer than 120,000 clones; about 94% are singletons. This specimen was unstimulated CD8+ T cells sorted from spleen or lymph node cells, taken before intestinal transplant. The receptors originated from a human donor who received an intestinal transplant.

This chain links TRBV18 with TRBJ1-1; D call uncertain. Trimming took off 2 bases at V and 3 bases at J, with 22 bases between the two ends. This CDR3 region has 18 residues. Germline V CDR1 and CDR2: KGHSH, LQKENI. In DNA form, the CDR3 reads TGTGCCAGCTCACCATATTCCTTTCTGAGTAGGCGGGACACTGAAGCTTTCTTT. Translation gives CASSPYSFLSRRDTEAFF.

The V call is TRBV27, the J call TRBJ1-5; D ambiguous. Trimming pared 2 bases from V and 7 bases from J, leaving 12 bases between. The CDR3 is 14 amino acids. The V gene's germline CDR1 is MNHEY and CDR2 SMNVEV (reference sequence). CDR3 sequence: CASSLQAVGQPQHF. The CDR3 coding sequence is TGTGCCAGCAGTTTACAGGCCGTCGGGCAGCCCCAGCATTTT.

This clone was seen only once. Here the CDR3 DNA reads TGTGCCAGCAGCAGCGGGAGAGCCTACAATGAGCAGTTCTTC. It yields the protein CASSSGRAYNEQFF. This sequence joins TRBV27 and TRBJ2-1; 8 positions match TRBD2. With V trimmed by 6 bases and J by 2 bases, 3 bases remained unmatched. This CDR3 region has 14 residues. Germline CDR1 MNHEY, CDR2 SMNVEV (reference sequence).

The J gene is TRBJ1-1, the V gene TRBV4-1; no definite D call. Trimming pared 4 bases from V and 6 bases from J, leaving 6 bases between. The CDR3 contains 11 residues. Germline V gives CDR1 MGHRA, CDR2 YSYEKL. The CDR3 reads CASSPGSEAFF. CDR3 in DNA: TGCGCCAGCAGCCCTGGGTCTGAAGCTTTCTTT.

The chain joins TRBV27 to TRBJ2-7; D gene unclear. This CDR3 spans 12 amino acids. V dropped 4 bases and J dropped 3 bases, with 7 bases sitting between them. Germline CDR1 and CDR2: MNHEY and SMNVEV (reference sequence). The chain's CDR3 is CASSSLNYEQYF. CDR3 sequence (DNA): TGTGCCAGCAGTTCCTTAAACTACGAGCAGTACTTC.

The V call is TRBV7-3, the J call TRBJ2-5; D possibly matches TRBD1 or TRBD2 (7 bases each). CDR3 size: 15 residues. V was shortened by 1 base and J by 2 bases, with 11 bases between the two germline ends. The germline V gene has CDR1 SGHTA and CDR2 FQGTGA. Written as DNA, the CDR3 is TGTGCCAGCAGCTTAAGGGAGGGGGCGCAAGAGACCCAGTACTTC. This sequence encodes CASSLREGAQETQYF.

V usage is TRBV9 and J usage is TRBJ2-2, with D perhaps given as TRBD1 or TRBD2 (5 bases each). Germline V gene sequence: CDR1 SGDLS, CDR2 YYNGEE. The V and J ends lost 4 bases and 8 bases respectively, with 15 bases between them. The CDR3 sequence is 14 residues long. CDR3 amino acids: CASSLGTVQGELFF. The CDR3 DNA sequence: TGTGCCAGCAGCCTCGGGACGGTTCAAGGGGAGCTGTTTTTT.

Points on this clone: At one end, the junction sequence differs from germline, possibly due to a read error. V is TRBV28 and J is TRBJ2-7; TRBD1 agrees at 7 bases. There are 14 residues in the CDR3. The germline V gene has CDR1 MDHEN and CDR2 SYDVKM. The CDR3: CASRPTGRAYEQHF. In nucleotides, the CDR3 is TGTGCCAGCAGACCGACAGGGAGAGCCTACGAGCAGCACTTC.